The sequence of this TCR beta chain was determined in a study of T cells in Graves' hyperthyroidism and ophthalmopathy. There are 14 residues in the CDR3. Trimming took off 7 bases at V and 7 bases at J, with 16 bases between the two ends. Points from the study as a whole: Ophthalmopathy onset followed model prediction by a median approximately 7 months.

Amplification targeted TCR beta CDR3 regions from RNA transcripts. The HTBI primer set drove a first-round RT-PCR of the TCR CDR3. Each CDR3 protein gets one entry after TCRdb re-called the multiplex PCR reads with MiXCR. The data hold hundreds of thousands of distinct CDR3 sequences, with around 13% observed a single time. The study excluded patients with uncontrolled infection, other autoimmune disease, pregnancy or lactation. Source material for PBMCs was about 10 ml fresh peripheral blood. A word on this clonotype: Antigen unknown.

The sample was blood. The chain uses TRBV12-3 or TRBV12-4 and TRBJ2-2; D could derive from TRBD1 or TRBD2 (5 bases each). The TCR sequence derives from a woman aged 18-29 years with Graves' hyperthyroidism. This CDR3 is CASTPGAWGGELFF. As DNA, the CDR3 is TGTGCCAGCACTCCCGGGGCCTGGGGCGGGGAGCTGTTTTTT.